This T cell receptor beta chain was captured in a study of spatial heterogeneity in lung cancer. Study details: Raw sequencing reads included, on average, more than nine appearances of each unique TCR and UMI combination.

Time point denoted: sample taken at primary tumor resection. A single record per CDR3 protein comes from TCRdb applying MiXCR to the 5' RACE reads. The repertoire holds about 2,800 distinct CDR3 sequences, with around 8% as singletons. V lost 6 bases, J lost 4 bases, and 15 bases lay in between. This CDR3 comprises 13 residues. Germline CDR1 SQVTM, CDR2 ANQGSEA. This clonotype is medium-sized (0.01 to 0.1%) within its sample. The V and J genes are TRBV29-1 and TRBJ1-1, with a weak D call TRBD1 (5 bases). Source: normal lung tissue next to the tumor, taken at surgery. This TCR was recovered from a male donor with early-stage non-small cell lung cancer. The CDR3 coding sequence is TGCAGCGTCGGGCAGGCTGGGGGCACTGAAGCTTTCTTT. It specifies CSVGQAGGTEAFF.